This TCR beta chain was captured by sequencing in a study of T cell changes during pregnancy in multiple sclerosis. After removal of 8 bases from V and 7 bases from J, the junction contained 7 bases not matched to a gene. The length of the CDR3 is 13 residues. The germline CDR1 and CDR2 sequences are MNHEY and SMNVEV (reference sequence). Generated by immunoSEQ multiplex PCR, the TCRdb table keeps only in-frame clones and is missing some. The data contain 30,000 to 45,000 clones, roughly nine tenths of them singletons. The TCR was taken from a female donor with multiple sclerosis, enrolled in a pregnancy study. Sequenced material: CD8+ T cells from peripheral blood mononuclear cells, taken in the first trimester of pregnancy. This rearrangement joins TRBV27 to TRBJ2-4; 8 positions match TRBD2. CDR3: CASRSGSFNIQYF. The CDR3 DNA reads as TGTGCCAGCCGGAGCGGGAGCTTTAACATTCAGTACTTC.